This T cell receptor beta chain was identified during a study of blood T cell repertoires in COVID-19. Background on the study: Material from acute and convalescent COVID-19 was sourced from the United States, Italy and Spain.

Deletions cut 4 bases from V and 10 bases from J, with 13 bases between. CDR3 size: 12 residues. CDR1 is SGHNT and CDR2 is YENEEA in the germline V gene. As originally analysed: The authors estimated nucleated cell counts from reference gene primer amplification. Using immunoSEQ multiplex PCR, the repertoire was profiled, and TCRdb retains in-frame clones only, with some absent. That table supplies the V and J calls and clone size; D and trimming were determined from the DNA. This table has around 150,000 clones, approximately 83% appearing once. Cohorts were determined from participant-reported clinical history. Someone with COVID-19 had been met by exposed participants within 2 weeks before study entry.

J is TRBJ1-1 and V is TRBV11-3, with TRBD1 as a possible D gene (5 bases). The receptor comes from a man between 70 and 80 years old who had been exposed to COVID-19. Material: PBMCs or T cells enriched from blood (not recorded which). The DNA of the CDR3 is TGTGCCAGCAGCTCAGGGCAGGGTCGAGCTTTCTTT. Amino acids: CASSSGQGRAFF.